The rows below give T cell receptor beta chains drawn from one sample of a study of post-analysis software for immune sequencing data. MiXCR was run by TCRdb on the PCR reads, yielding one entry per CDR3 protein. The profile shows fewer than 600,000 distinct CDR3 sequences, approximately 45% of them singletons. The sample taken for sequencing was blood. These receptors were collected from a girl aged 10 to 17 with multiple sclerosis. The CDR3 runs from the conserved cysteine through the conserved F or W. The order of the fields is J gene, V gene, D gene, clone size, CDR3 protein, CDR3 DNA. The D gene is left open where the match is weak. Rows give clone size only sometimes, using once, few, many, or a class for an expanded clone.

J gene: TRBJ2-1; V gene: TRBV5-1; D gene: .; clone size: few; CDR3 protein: CASSFDSSSYNEQFF; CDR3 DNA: TGCGCCAGCAGTTTTGACTCGAGCTCCTACAATGAGCAGTTCTTC
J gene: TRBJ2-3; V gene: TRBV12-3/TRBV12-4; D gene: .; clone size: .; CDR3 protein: CASSLELATDTQYF; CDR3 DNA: TGTGCCAGCAGTTTAGAACTAGCAACAGATACGCAGTATTTT
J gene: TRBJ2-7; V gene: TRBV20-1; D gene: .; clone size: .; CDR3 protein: CSTLTLGRGANEQYF; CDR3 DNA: TGCAGTACCCTCACCTTAGGCAGGGGAGCTAACGAGCAGTACTTC
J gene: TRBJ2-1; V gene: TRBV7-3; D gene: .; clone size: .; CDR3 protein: CASSLGLATGEQFF; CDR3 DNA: TGTGCCAGCAGCTTAGGGCTAGCTACCGGTGAGCAGTTCTTC
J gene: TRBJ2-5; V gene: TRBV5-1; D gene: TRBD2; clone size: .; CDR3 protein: CASSLGTSGSGTQYF; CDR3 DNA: TGCGCCAGCAGCCTAGGGACTAGCGGGTCGGGGACCCAGTACTTC
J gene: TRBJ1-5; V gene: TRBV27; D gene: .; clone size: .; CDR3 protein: CASSFVADRNQPQHF; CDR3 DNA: TGTGCCAGCAGTTTTGTAGCGGACCGCAATCAGCCCCAGCATTTT
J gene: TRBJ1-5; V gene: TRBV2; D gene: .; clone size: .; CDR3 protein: CASTIEGGQPQHF; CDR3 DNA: TGTGCCAGCACCATCGAGGGGGGTCAGCCCCAGCATTTT
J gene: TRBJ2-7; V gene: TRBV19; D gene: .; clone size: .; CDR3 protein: CASSMGRLVGTYEQYF; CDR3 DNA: TGTGCCAGTAGTATGGGCCGACTAGTAGGTACTTACGAGCAGTACTTC
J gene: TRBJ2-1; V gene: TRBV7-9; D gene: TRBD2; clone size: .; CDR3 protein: CASSLAALAGYEQFF; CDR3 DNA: TGTGCCAGCAGCTTAGCGGCACTAGCGGGCTACGAGCAGTTCTTC
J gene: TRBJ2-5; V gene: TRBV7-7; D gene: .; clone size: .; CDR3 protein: CASRGAGETQYF; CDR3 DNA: TGTGCTAGCAGGGGCGCCGGAGAGACCCAGTACTTC
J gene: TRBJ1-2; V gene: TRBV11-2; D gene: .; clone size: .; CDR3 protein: CASSFGGRANYGYTF; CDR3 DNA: TGTGCCAGCAGCTTCGGCGGGAGGGCCAACTATGGCTACACCTTC
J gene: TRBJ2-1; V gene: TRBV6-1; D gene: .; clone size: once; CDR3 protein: CASSVARYVTYNEQFF; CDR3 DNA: TGTGCCAGCAGTGTCGCCCGATACGTTACCTACAATGAGCAGTTCTTC
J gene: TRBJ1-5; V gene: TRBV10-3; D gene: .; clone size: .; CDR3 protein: CAISESKWAGGSNQPQHF; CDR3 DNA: TGTGCCATCAGTGAGTCTAAGTGGGCGGGGGGGAGCAATCAGCCCCAGCATTTT
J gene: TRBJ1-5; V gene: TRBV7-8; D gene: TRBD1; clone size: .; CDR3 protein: CASSLGRQGARRNQPQHF; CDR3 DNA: TGTGCCAGCAGCTTAGGCCGACAGGGGGCCAGGCGCAATCAGCCCCAGCATTTT
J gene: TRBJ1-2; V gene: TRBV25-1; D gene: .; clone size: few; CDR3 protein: CASSESVGSGYGYTF; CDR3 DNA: TGTGCCAGCAGTGAATCGGTAGGCTCGGGCTATGGCTACACCTTC
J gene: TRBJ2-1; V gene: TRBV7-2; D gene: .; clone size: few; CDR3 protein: CASSFRGYEQFF; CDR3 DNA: TGTGCCAGCAGCTTCCGTGGGTATGAGCAGTTCTTC
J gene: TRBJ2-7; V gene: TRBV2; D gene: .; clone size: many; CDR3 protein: CASRRQASSYEQYF; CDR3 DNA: TGTGCCAGCAGGAGACAGGCCAGCTCCTACGAGCAGTACTTC
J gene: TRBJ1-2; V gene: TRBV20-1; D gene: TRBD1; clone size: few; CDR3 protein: CSAWDSFYGYTF; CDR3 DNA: TGCAGTGCCTGGGACAGTTTCTATGGCTACACCTTC
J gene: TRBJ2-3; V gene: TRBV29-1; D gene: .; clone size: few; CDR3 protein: CSVESGTPTDTQYF; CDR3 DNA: TGCAGCGTTGAATCTGGTACCCCCACAGATACGCAGTATTTT
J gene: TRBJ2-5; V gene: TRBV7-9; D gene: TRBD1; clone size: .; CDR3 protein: CASSRLGGPGETQYF; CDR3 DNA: TGTGCCAGCAGTCGTTTAGGGGGCCCGGGGGAGACCCAGTACTTC
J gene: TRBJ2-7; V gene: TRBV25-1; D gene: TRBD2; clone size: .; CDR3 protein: CASGGTSNEQYF; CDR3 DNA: TGTGCCAGCGGCGGGACTAGCAACGAGCAGTACTTC
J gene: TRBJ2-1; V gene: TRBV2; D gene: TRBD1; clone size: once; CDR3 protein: CASRWGQTDYEQFF; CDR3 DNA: TGTGCCAGCAGGTGGGGACAGACGGATTATGAGCAGTTCTTC
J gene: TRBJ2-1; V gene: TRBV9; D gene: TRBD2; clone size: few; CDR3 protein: CASSVGGSTYNEQFF; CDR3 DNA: TGTGCCAGCAGCGTAGGCGGGAGCACCTACAATGAGCAGTTCTTC
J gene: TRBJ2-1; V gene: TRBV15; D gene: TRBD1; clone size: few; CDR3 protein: CATSREGTGGGPYNEQFF; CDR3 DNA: TGTGCCACCAGCAGAGAGGGGACAGGGGGAGGCCCCTACAATGAGCAGTTCTTC
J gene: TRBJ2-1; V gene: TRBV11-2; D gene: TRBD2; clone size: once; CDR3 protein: CARSLELAGGRIEQFF; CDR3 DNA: TGTGCCCGCAGCTTAGAACTAGCGGGAGGGCGAATTGAGCAGTTCTTC
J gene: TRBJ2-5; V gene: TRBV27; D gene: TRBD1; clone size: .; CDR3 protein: CASGNAGGPETQYF; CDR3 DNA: TGTGCCAGCGGCAACGCAGGGGGCCCGGAGACCCAGTACTTC
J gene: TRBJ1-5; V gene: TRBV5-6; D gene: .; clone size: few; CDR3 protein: CASSFGAISNQPQHF; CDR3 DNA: TGTGCCAGCAGCTTCGGGGCGATTAGCAATCAGCCCCAGCATTTT
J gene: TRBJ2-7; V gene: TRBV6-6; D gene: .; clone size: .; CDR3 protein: CASSLSRGAYEQYF; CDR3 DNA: TGTGCCAGCAGTCTTTCCCGAGGCGCCTACGAGCAGTACTTC
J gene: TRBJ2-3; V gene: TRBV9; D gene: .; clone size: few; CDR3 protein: CASSVDIDASNTDTQYF; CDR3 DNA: TGTGCCAGCAGCGTCGATATAGACGCATCTAACACAGATACGCAGTATTTT
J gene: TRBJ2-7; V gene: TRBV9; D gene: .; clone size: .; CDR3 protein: CASSPTGTLNEQYF; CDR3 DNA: TGTGCCAGCAGCCCAACAGGGACCCTCAACGAGCAGTACTTC
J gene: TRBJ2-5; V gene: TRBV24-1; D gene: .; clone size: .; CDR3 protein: CATSEAGLRETQYF; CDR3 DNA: TGTGCCACCAGTGAGGCGGGGCTACGAGAGACCCAGTACTTC
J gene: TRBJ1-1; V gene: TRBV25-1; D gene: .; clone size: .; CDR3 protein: CASRSFRAKAFF; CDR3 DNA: TGTGCCAGCAGGAGCTTTAGGGCCAAAGCTTTCTTT
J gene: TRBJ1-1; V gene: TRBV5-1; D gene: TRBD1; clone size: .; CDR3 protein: CASSLVPLQGITEAFF; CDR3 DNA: TGCGCCAGCAGCTTGGTCCCCTTACAGGGGATCACTGAAGCTTTCTTT
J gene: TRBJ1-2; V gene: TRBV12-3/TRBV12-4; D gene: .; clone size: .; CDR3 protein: CASSLGVRYGYTF; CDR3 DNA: TGTGCCAGCAGTCTCGGGGTTCGCTATGGCTACACCTTC
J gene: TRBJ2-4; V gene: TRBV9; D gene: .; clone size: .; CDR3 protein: CASSDAKGGNIQYF; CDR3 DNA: TGTGCCAGCAGCGATGCTAAAGGAGGAAACATTCAGTACTTC
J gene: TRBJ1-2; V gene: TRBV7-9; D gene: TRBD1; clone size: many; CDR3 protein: CASSPGQGNYGYTF; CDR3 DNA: TGTGCCAGCAGTCCGGGACAGGGCAACTATGGCTACACCTTC
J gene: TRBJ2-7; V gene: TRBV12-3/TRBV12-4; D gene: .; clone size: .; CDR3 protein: CASSKSSMGTSYEQYF; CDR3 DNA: TGTGCCAGCAGTAAGTCCTCTATGGGGACGTCCTACGAGCAGTACTTC
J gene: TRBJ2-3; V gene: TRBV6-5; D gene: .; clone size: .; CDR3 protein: CASSYTRPPGTDTQYF; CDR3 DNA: TGTGCCAGCAGTTATACTAGACCCCCAGGCACAGATACGCAGTATTTT
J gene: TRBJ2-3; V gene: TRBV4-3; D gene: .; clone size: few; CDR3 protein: CASSPRWADTQYF; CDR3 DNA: TGCGCCAGCAGCCCACGCTGGGCAGATACGCAGTATTTT
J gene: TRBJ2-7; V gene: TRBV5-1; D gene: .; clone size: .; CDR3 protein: CASSLAGVERSRSEQYF; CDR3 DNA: TGCGCCAGCAGCTTGGCCGGGGTGGAGCGGAGCCGGTCCGAGCAGTACTTC
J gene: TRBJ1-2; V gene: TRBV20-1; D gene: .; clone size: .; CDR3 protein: CSALGQTNYGYTF; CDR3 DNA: TGCAGTGCTTTGGGACAAACGAACTATGGCTACACCTTC
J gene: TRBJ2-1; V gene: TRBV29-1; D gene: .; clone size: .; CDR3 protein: CSVERGIGGNEQFF; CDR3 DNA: TGCAGCGTTGAAAGGGGGATTGGGGGGAATGAGCAGTTCTTC
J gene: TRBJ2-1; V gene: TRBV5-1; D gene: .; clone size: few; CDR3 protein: CASAARHSYNEQFF; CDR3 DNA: TGCGCCAGCGCCGCTCGGCATTCCTACAATGAGCAGTTCTTC